This passage covers 10 T cell receptor beta chains from one sample sequenced in a study of blood T cells in healthy people across ages (dated by TCRdb to the mid-2010s). Receptor libraries were prepared by 5' RACE. Data came from an Illumina HiSeq 2500. A second PCR of roughly 6 to 12 cycles was performed with a sample-barcoded 5' primer and a J-beta primer mix. The public reads were quality trimmed at Q25 with fastp and then assembled into clones with MiXCR by TCRdb, keeping productive beta chains. When rows share a CDR3 protein, they turn into one entry using the most common DNA and genes. For this sample there are about 830,000 distinct CDR3 sequences; around 62% appear just once. 25% to 30% of the sample lies in the top ten. The sequenced sample was blood. Receptor source: a man younger than 45 in good health.

The CDR3 is CASRSTGDNTDTQYF. The DNA of the CDR3 is TGTGCCAGCAGGTCTACAGGGGACAATACAGATACGCAGTATTTT. The chain is built from TRBV14 and TRBJ2-3; 7 bases line up with TRBD1. Per the germline V gene, CDR1 is SGHDN and CDR2 is FVKESK. The CDR3 is 15 residues long. Unmatched junction bases numbered 9, after V lost 6 bases and J lost 3 bases.

On this clonotype itself: Its ends do not fully match the called genes, so a read error is possible. The CDR3 nucleotides read TGTGCCAGCCGTGAGAACTATGGCTACACCTTC. This gives the protein CASRENYGYTF. V and J are TRBV2 and TRBJ1-2; no reliable D call. Germline V CDR1 and CDR2: SNHLY, FYNNEI. This CDR3 comprises 11 residues. Combining the CDR3 with reference TRBV2 and TRBJ1-2 gives the whole variable domain EPEVTQTPSHQVTQMGQEVILRCVPISNHLYFYWYRQILGQKVEFLVSFYNNEISEKSEIFDDQFSVERPDGSNFTLKIRSTKLEDSAMYFCASRENYGYTFGSGTRLTVV.

The chain carries TRBV30 and TRBJ2-1; no clear D gene. V lost 0 bases, J lost 4 bases, and 19 bases lay in between. This CDR3 has 17 residues. Germline-derived CDR1 and CDR2 are GTSNPN and SVGIG (reference sequence). CDR3 nucleotide sequence: TGTGCCTGGAGTGTAACCCGACTCCTTTCTCGGTACAATGAGCAGTTCTTC. This translates into CAWSVTRLLSRYNEQFF.

The chain links TRBV2 to TRBJ2-1, with D perhaps assigned TRBD1 or TRBD2 (5 bases each). The V end was cut by 4 bases, the J end by 6 bases, with 7 bases between. The CDR3 contains 12 residues. CDR1 is SNHLY, CDR2 FYNNEI, per germline. DNA of the CDR3: TGTGCCAGCAGTGGGGACGGCAATGAGCAGTTCTTC. Amino acids: CASSGDGNEQFF.

This clonotype was seen only a few times. The rearrangement joins TRBV4-2 to TRBJ2-1; D is undetermined. Germline V gene sequence: CDR1 LGHNA, CDR2 YNFKEQ. The CDR3 sequence is 14 residues long. V lost 4 bases to trimming and J lost 5 bases, with 12 bases between them. The CDR3 region has the DNA TGTGCCAGCAGCCTGATGCAGGCGAACAATGAGCAGTTCTTC. Residues: CASSLMQANNEQFF.

This chain links TRBV29-1 with TRBJ2-4; no reliable D call. The tail of the sequence fits TRBJ2-7 better, so the J call may be wrong. From germline, CDR1 is SQVTM and CDR2 ANQGSEA. The CDR3 consists of 14 residues. The CDR3 here is CSVELGNWGYEQYF. The CDR3 nucleotides are TGCAGCGTTGAATTGGGAAATTGGGGCTACGAGCAGTACTTC.

The chain has TRBV6-2 or TRBV6-3 and TRBJ2-1; 7 bases are shared with TRBD1. Germline V gene sequence: CDR1 MNHEY, CDR2 SVGEGT. Trimming took 9 bases from V and 6 from J; bases not matched to a gene: 14. This CDR3 has 15 residues. CDR3 sequence (DNA): TGTGCCAGTCAAAGCCTATACCGGGACAGCAATGAGCAGTTCTTC. It translates to CASQSLYRDSNEQFF.

This clonotype was seen more than once but under ten times. V is TRBV20-1 and J is TRBJ1-4, with D unresolved. Deletions cut 2 bases from V and 2 bases from J, with 21 bases between. Germline CDR1 and CDR2: DFQATT and SNEGSKA (reference sequence). The CDR3 has 18 residues. As DNA, the CDR3 is TGCAGTGCTAGACCCCCCTCCGGGGTTCTCGTCACTAATGAAAAACTGTTTTTT. Amino acid sequence: CSARPPSGVLVTNEKLFF.

This clonotype appeared a few times. The V and J genes are TRBV4-2 and TRBJ2-4, with 12 bases identical to TRBD1. The J call is in doubt because the DNA end fits TRBJ2-7 better. Germline V gives CDR1 LGHNA, CDR2 YNFKEQ. There are 16 residues in the CDR3. In nucleotides, the CDR3 is TGTGCCAGCAGCCAGGCCACGGGGACAGGGGGCTCCGAGCAGTACTTC. This codes for CASSQATGTGGSEQYF.

In DNA, the CDR3 is TGTGCCAGCGGGAACAGGAACTATGGCTACACCTTC. This gives the protein CASGNRNYGYTF. V gene TRBV6-2 or TRBV6-3 combines with J gene TRBJ1-2, with D perhaps TRBD1 (5 bases). Germline V gene lookup returns CDR1 MNHEY and CDR2 SVGEGT. CDR3 length: 12 amino acids. Trimming took 8 bases from V and 2 from J, leaving 9 bases between them.